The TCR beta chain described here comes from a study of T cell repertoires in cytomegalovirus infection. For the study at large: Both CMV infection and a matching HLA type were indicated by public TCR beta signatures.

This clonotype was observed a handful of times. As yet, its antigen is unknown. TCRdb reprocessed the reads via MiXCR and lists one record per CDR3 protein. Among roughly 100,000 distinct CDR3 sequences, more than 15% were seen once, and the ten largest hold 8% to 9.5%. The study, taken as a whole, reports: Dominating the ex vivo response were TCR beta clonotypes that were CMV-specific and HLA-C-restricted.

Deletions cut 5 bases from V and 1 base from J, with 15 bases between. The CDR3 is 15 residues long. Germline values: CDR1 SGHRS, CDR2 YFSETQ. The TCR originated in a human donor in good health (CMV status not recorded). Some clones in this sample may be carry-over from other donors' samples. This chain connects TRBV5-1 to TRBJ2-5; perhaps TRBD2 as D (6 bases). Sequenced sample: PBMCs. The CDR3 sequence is CASRGRRDVQETQYF. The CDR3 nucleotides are TGCGCCAGCAGAGGCAGGAGGGACGTCCAAGAGACCCAGTACTTC.